This passage covers 28 T cell receptor beta chains from one sample sequenced in a study of blood T cell repertoires in COVID-19. This table comes from immunoSEQ multiplex PCR, and its TCRdb copy is limited to in-frame clones, with some not included. Here the sample spans over 200,000 clones, approximately 83% being singletons. The sample was peripheral blood. The receptors were sampled from a woman aged 25-40 years who had recovered from COVID-19.

This sequence joins TRBV7-9 and TRBJ1-1; TRBD1 is a possible D gene (5 bases). The CDR3 contains 15 residues. Germline V CDR1 and CDR2: SEHNR, FQNEAQ (reference sequence). Trimming removed 7 bases at V and 10 bases at J, with 25 bases between. The CDR3 nucleotides read TGTGCCAGCACCGACTTGGGCAGGGCCCCCTTAGGAGCTTTCTTT. Its protein is CASTDLGRAPLGAFF.

CDR3 region: CASSQDTLTEQYF. CDR3 nucleotides: TGCGCCAGCAGCCAAGATACTCTAACCGAGCAGTACTTC. The chain carries TRBV4-1 and TRBJ2-7; D is unresolved. Trimming stripped 0 bases from V and 6 bases from J, with 9 bases between. The CDR3 totals 13 residues. Germline-derived CDR1 and CDR2 are MGHRA and YSYEKL.

The gene calls are TRBV2 and TRBJ1-2; a weak D match, TRBD1 (6 bases). The V gene's germline CDR1 is SNHLY and CDR2 FYNNEI. CDR3 length: 11 residues. Trimming cost V 7 bases and J 6 bases, with 9 bases left between them. CDR3 sequence (DNA): TGTGCCAGCAAGGGGGGGGATGGCTACACCTTC. It yields the protein CASKGGDGYTF.

The genes are TRBV19 and TRBJ1-2; D might be TRBD1 (5 bases). The germline gives CDR1 LNHDA, CDR2 SQIVND (reference sequence). V was clipped by 5 bases and J by 8 bases, with 18 bases between them. The CDR3 spans 14 residues. CDR3: CASSPPSSGYGYTF. CDR3 sequence (DNA): TGTGCCAGTAGTCCCCCCTCGTCAGGGTACGGCTACACCTTC.

V usage is TRBV21-1 and J usage is TRBJ2-7; the table's TRBD1 call for D was not verified on the DNA. TRBV21-1 corresponds to a pseudogene. The CDR3 has 10 residues. The CDR3 sequence is CASSLCPQGF. The CDR3 nucleotides are TGTGCCAGCAGCCTCTGCCCTCAGGGGTTC.

The chain recombines TRBV4-1 with TRBJ2-5, with TRBD1 as a possible D gene (5 bases). From germline, CDR1 is MGHRA and CDR2 YSYEKL. The V and J ends lost 1 base and 3 bases respectively, with 18 bases between them. CDR3 length: 17 amino acids. CDR3 in DNA: TGCGCCAGCAGCCAAGTTCCCCTAAAGGGGCAGGAAGAGACCCAGTACTTC. Translating gives CASSQVPLKGQEETQYF.

The chain combines TRBV2 with TRBJ1-1; the match to TRBD1 covers 8 bases. V shed 7 bases, J shed 6 bases, and the junction held 7 bases outside the gene matches. Germline V lookup: CDR1 SNHLY, CDR2 FYNNEI. CDR3 length: 13 amino acids. CDR3 region: CASIGQGEPEAFF. The CDR3 nucleotides are TGTGCCAGCATAGGACAGGGAGAACCTGAAGCTTTCTTT.

The J gene is TRBJ2-1, the V gene TRBV5-6; 9 nucleotides line up with TRBD1. The CDR3 sequence is 15 residues long. Germline trimming cut 7 bases from V and 9 bases from J; bases unmatched to any gene: 14. Germline loops: CDR1 SGHDT, CDR2 YYEEEE. CDR3 nucleotides: TGTGCCAGCGCTCCACCGGGACAGGGTAGAGGTGAGCAGTTCTTC. It is translated as CASAPPGQGRGEQFF.

The genes are TRBV27 and TRBJ2-3, with no clear D. CDR1 and CDR2 (germline): MNHEY, SMNVEV (reference sequence). Deletions cut 5 bases from V and 2 bases from J, with 8 bases between. The length of the CDR3 is 13 residues. The CDR3 DNA sequence: TGTGCCAGCAGTCTCAAACTCACAGATACGCAGTATTTT. Its protein is CASSLKLTDTQYF.

The table lists this clone with a few counts. This chain uses TRBV5-1 with TRBJ1-5, with D possibly TRBD1 on 6 matching bases. V was pared by 0 bases and J by 6 bases, with 7 bases between. Per the germline V gene, CDR1 is SGHRS and CDR2 is YFSETQ. This CDR3 has 13 residues. The CDR3 reads CASSLDRAQPQHF. CDR3 bases: TGCGCCAGCAGCTTGGACAGGGCTCAGCCCCAGCATTTT.

This sequence joins TRBV10-3 and TRBJ2-1; 12 bases line up with TRBD2. The germline V gene has CDR1 ENHRY and CDR2 SYGVKD. The CDR3 runs 19 residues. V lost 0 bases, J lost 0 bases, and 6 bases stayed unmatched. The CDR3, as DNA: TGTGCCATCAGTGAGTCTCACGGACTAGCGGGGTACTCCTACAATGAGCAGTTCTTC. It codes for CAISESHGLAGYSYNEQFF.

This chain uses TRBV7-2 with TRBJ1-6; unclear D gene. Trimming removed 1 base at V and 7 bases at J, with 11 bases between. There are 15 residues in the CDR3. Germline CDR1 SGHTA, CDR2 FQGNSA. The CDR3 region is CASSLGTLRNSPLHF. The CDR3 nucleotides read TGTGCCAGCAGCTTAGGGACTTTACGGAATTCACCCCTCCACTTT.

This clone was found many times. The V call is TRBV7-9, the J call TRBJ1-4; 10 bases fit TRBD1. V shed 5 bases, J shed 7 bases, and the junction held 7 bases outside the gene matches. Germline V gives CDR1 SEHNR, CDR2 FQNEAQ (reference sequence). The CDR3 runs 15 residues. The CDR3 nucleotides are TGTGCCAGCAGCAACGGACAGGGGGTCACTGAAAAACTGTTTTTT. Amino acid sequence: CASSNGQGVTEKLFF.

The genes are TRBV15 and TRBJ1-1; the D gene is possibly TRBD1 (6 bases). The ends were cut back, 0 bases at V and 5 bases at J, with 16 bases in the middle. CDR1 is LNHNV and CDR2 is YYDKDF in the germline V gene (reference sequence). The CDR3 sequence is 16 residues long. The CDR3 DNA reads as TGTGCCACCAGCAGAGATCTGGGGGCGCTAGGGACTGAAGCTTTCTTT. It yields the protein CATSRDLGALGTEAFF.

The chain employs TRBV19 and TRBJ2-3; 8 bases agree with TRBD2. Per germline, CDR1 LNHDA and CDR2 SQIVND (reference sequence). V dropped 3 bases and J dropped 3; count of bases not matched to a gene: 8. The CDR3 covers 16 residues. CDR3: CASSMPGGAPTDTQYF. The CDR3 DNA sequence: TGTGCCAGTAGTATGCCGGGGGGGGCTCCGACAGATACGCAGTATTTT. Full variable domain (remainder filled in from reference TRBV19 and TRBJ2-3): DGGITQSPKYLFRKEGQNVTLSCEQNLNHDAMYWYRQDPGQGLRLIYYSQIVNDFQKGDIAEGYSVSREKKESFPLTVTSAQKNPTAFYLCASSMPGGAPTDTQYFGPGTRLTVL.

V and J are TRBV28 and TRBJ2-7; the match to TRBD2 covers 10 bases. Germline CDR1 MDHEN, CDR2 SYDVKM. The V segment lost 2 bases and the J segment 6 bases; nucleotides outside the gene matches: 10. The CDR3 is 16 residues long. The CDR3 DNA reads TGTGCCAGCAGTTTACCGGTAGCGGGGGGTTCTCTCGAGCAGTACTTC. It is translated as CASSLPVAGGSLEQYF.

The V call is TRBV7-2, the J call TRBJ2-1; possibly TRBD1 for D (6 bases). The CDR3 is 16 residues long. Trimming took off 4 bases at V and 2 bases at J, with 15 bases between the two ends. In germline, CDR1 is SGHTA, CDR2 FQGNSA. The DNA of the CDR3 is TGTGCCAGCAGCTCAATTGATACAGGGCCCTACAATGAGCAGTTCTTC. Translation gives CASSSIDTGPYNEQFF.

The V call is TRBV4-3, the J call TRBJ1-6, with D unclear. Germline V gene data show CDR1 as LGHNA and CDR2 as YSLEER. The V and J ends lost 3 bases and 6 bases respectively, with 15 bases between them. The CDR3 sequence is 16 residues long. The CDR3 bases are TGCGCCAGCAGCCAGGGAGGTGGCAGCCTTAATTCACCCCTCCACTTT. This sequence encodes CASSQGGGSLNSPLHF.

DNA for the CDR3: TGTGCCAGCACAAGACACCCTATGATAGGCTACACCTTC. Amino acid sequence: CASTRHPMIGYTF. V usage is TRBV12-3 or TRBV12-4 and J usage is TRBJ1-2, with D hard to call. The CDR3 runs 13 residues. V was cut by 7 bases and J by 8 bases, with 17 bases left in between.

This chain joins TRBV6-2 or TRBV6-3 and TRBJ2-4, with D maybe TRBD2 (7 bases). CDR3 size: 14 residues. The V and J ends lost 4 bases and 7 bases respectively, with 14 bases between them. CDR1 MNHEY and CDR2 SVGEGT come from the germline V gene. CDR3 residues: CASSFAGAGNIQYF. The CDR3 DNA reads TGTGCCAGCAGTTTTGCGGGGGCCGGGAACATTCAGTACTTC.

This clone was found once. Additional DNA sequences in this sample encode the identical CDR3. V is TRBV7-3 and J is TRBJ1-1; perhaps TRBD1 as D (6 bases). Germline assignment: CDR1 SGHTA and CDR2 FQGTGA. Deletions cut 4 bases from V and 8 bases from J, with 14 bases between. The CDR3 totals 13 residues. This CDR3 reads CASSSQTGTEAFF. DNA of the CDR3: TGTGCCAGCAGCTCCCAAACAGGGACGGAAGCTTTCTTT.

The rearrangement uses TRBV25-1 and TRBJ2-3; a weak D match, TRBD1 (6 bases). Trimming shortened V by 2 bases and J by 5 bases, and 11 bases separated the two germline ends. This CDR3 contains 14 residues. Per the germline V gene, CDR1 is MGHDK and CDR2 is SYGVNS. The CDR3: CASSERGRGDTQYF. The CDR3 DNA reads as TGTGCCAGCAGTGAACGGGGCAGGGGAGATACGCAGTATTTT.

The chain couples TRBV10-2 to TRBJ1-6, with TRBD1 matching over 7 bases. The V segment lost 10 bases and the J segment 7 bases; nucleotides outside the gene matches: 10. This CDR3 is built from 14 residues. The V gene's germline CDR1 is WSHSY and CDR2 SAAADI. This CDR3 is CATRYGTDNSPLHF. The CDR3 coding sequence is TGCGCCACACGCTACGGGACAGACAATTCACCCCTCCACTTT.

This clone was recorded a few times. CDR3 in amino acids: CASSPDRLIPYGYTF. The CDR3 nucleotides are TGTGCCAGCAGCCCAGACAGGCTAATCCCCTATGGCTACACCTTC. V and J are TRBV9 and TRBJ1-2; D is perhaps TRBD1 (6 bases). CDR1 is SGDLS and CDR2 is YYNGEE in the germline V gene. The CDR3 length is 15 residues. V dropped 4 bases and J dropped 4 bases, with 17 bases sitting between them.

The chain has TRBV21-1 and TRBJ2-5; TRBD1, the table's D call, lacks a check against the DNA. TRBV21-1 is a known pseudogene. This CDR3 spans 13 amino acids. The CDR3, as DNA: TGTGCCAGCCCTCTTCAGGGTGACGAGACCCAGTACTTC. Protein product: CASPLQGDETQYF.

The rearrangement links TRBV9 to TRBJ2-5; 7 nucleotides match TRBD1. Germline V gene data show CDR1 as SGDLS and CDR2 as YYNGEE. Trimming cost V 6 bases and J 2 bases; bases outside gene matches: 10. The CDR3 loop spans 15 amino acids. The CDR3 protein is CASTTGDLDQETQYF. The CDR3 DNA is TGTGCCAGCACCACAGGGGATCTTGATCAAGAGACCCAGTACTTC.

The chain recombines TRBV2 with TRBJ2-5, with TRBD2 identical over 8 bases. The germline V gene encodes CDR1 SNHLY and CDR2 FYNNEI. The CDR3 covers 14 residues. V trimming: 8 bases; J trimming: 8 bases; junction bases outside the gene matches: 13. The CDR3 DNA is TGTGCCAGCGGTCAGCGGGGGCAAAAGAGTACCCAGTACTTC. Translated: CASGQRGQKSTQYF. Full variable domain (outside the CDR3, taken from reference TRBV2 and TRBJ2-5): EPEVTQTPSHQVTQMGQEVILRCVPISNHLYFYWYRQILGQKVEFLVSFYNNEISEKSEIFDDQFSVERPDGSNFTLKIRSTKLEDSAMYFCASGQRGQKSTQYFGPGTRLLVL.

The chain combines TRBV30 with TRBJ1-5; 7 bases are a match to TRBD1. Looked up from germline, CDR1 is GTSNPN and CDR2 is SVGIG (reference sequence). The CDR3 extends over 18 amino acids. J lost 2 bases, V lost 3 bases, and 16 bases had no gene match. CDR3 in DNA: TGTGCCTGGAGCCAAACGACAGGGATGATGGGGGGCAATCAGCCCCAGCATTTT. Protein: CAWSQTTGMMGGNQPQHF.